This TCR beta chain was found in a study of blood T cell repertoires in COVID-19. Study summary: Nucleic acid was either cDNA or gDNA, and it came from T cells, B-cell-depleted T cells, or PBMCs.

Per germline, CDR1 MNHEY and CDR2 SVGAGI. The CDR3 is 13 residues long. The junction had 3 bases not matched to a gene; V was cut back by 5 bases and J by 9 bases. As originally analysed: Reference gene primers were amplified, and this amplification served to estimate nucleated cell counts. TCRdb's copy holds only in-frame clones and misses some; the assay was immunoSEQ multiplex PCR. The V and J calls and clone size were taken over from that table, and D and trimming were inferred from the DNA. The sample has about 170,000 clones, over 75% seen once. This clone was seen ten or more times. This TCR was sampled from a man of 80 years or more with COVID-19, enrolled during active disease. Sequencing used peripheral blood. The gene calls are TRBV6-5 and TRBJ1-6, with 8 bases lining up with TRBD1. Here the CDR3 DNA reads TGTGCCAGCAGTCAGGGACAGGCTTCACCCCTCCACTTT. Amino acid sequence: CASSQGQASPLHF.